This passage covers 5 T cell receptor beta chains from one sample sequenced in a study of T-cell reconstitution after alpha-beta-depleted transplantation in children. Preparation of the TCRbeta library was carried out with unique molecular identifiers. From the PCR reads, TCRdb called clonotypes with MiXCR, one entry per CDR3 protein. Among around 76,000 distinct CDR3 sequences listed, over 15% were seen once. The source was PBMCs, mostly from graft donor cells, collected 360 days after TCRalphabeta/CD19-depleted stem cell transplant. Receptors were obtained from a male patient under 10 years old who had a stem cell transplant for acute lymphoblastic leukemia, so the T cells may come from the graft donor.

This clonotype appeared a single time. J is TRBJ2-7 and V is TRBV12-3 or TRBV12-4; 9 bases match TRBD1. The J segment lost 4 bases and the V segment lost 6 bases, leaving 10 bases of the junction unmatched. The CDR3 contains 15 residues. The CDR3 is CASSDPGQGRYEQYF. CDR3 coding DNA: TGTGCCAGCAGCGATCCGGGACAGGGAAGGTACGAGCAGTACTTC.

The table lists this clonotype with many counts. The chain has TRBV10-2 and TRBJ1-5; D is undetermined. Between the trimmed V and J ends, which lost 0 bases and 0 bases, there was a span of 9 bases. CDR3 size: 16 residues. Germline V gene data show CDR1 as WSHSY and CDR2 as SAAADI. The CDR3 DNA is TGCGCCAGCAGTGAGTCAGGGCGGTATAGCAATCAGCCCCAGCATTTT. As protein: CASSESGRYSNQPQHF.

This clonotype has just a few counts. The gene calls are TRBV14 and TRBJ2-7; the match to TRBD1 covers 8 bases. Trimming at V came to 0 bases and at J to 4 bases, leaving 5 bases not matched to a gene. The CDR3 sequence is 15 residues long. Germline-derived CDR1 and CDR2 are SGHDN and FVKESK. Here the CDR3 reads CASSQDRTGWYEQYF. The CDR3 DNA follows: TGTGCCAGCAGCCAAGACCGGACAGGGTGGTACGAGCAGTACTTC. Full variable domain (outside the CDR3, taken from reference TRBV14 and TRBJ2-7): EAGVTQFPSHSVIEKGQTVTLRCDPISGHDNLYWYRRVMGKEIKFLLHFVKESKQDESGMPNNRFLAERTGGTYSTLKVQPAELEDSGVYFCASSQDRTGWYEQYFGPGTRLTVT.

This clonotype was observed a few times. The chain is built from TRBV5-1 and TRBJ1-2, with TRBD1 identical over 8 bases. Germline V CDR1 and CDR2: SGHRS, YFSETQ. CDR3 length equals 16 residues. V was clipped by 4 bases and J by 5 bases; unmatched bases: 13. The DNA for the CDR3 is TGCGCCAGCAGCCTGTGGGCGACAGGGGAAGATTATGGCTACACCTTC. The encoded protein is CASSLWATGEDYGYTF.

The genes are TRBV6-7 and TRBJ2-1, with D possibly TRBD2 on 6 matching bases. TRBV6-7 carries the ORF label, with uncertain function. The CDR3 runs to 15 residues. Trimming shortened V by 6 bases and J by 4 bases, and 16 bases separated the two germline ends. In DNA, the CDR3 is TGTGCCAGCAGAGTCCTCCCGGGACTTTACAATGAGCAGTTCTTC. The encoded protein is CASRVLPGLYNEQFF.